The clone carrying this TCR beta chain came up a few times. The source of the sample is a study of blood T cell repertoires in COVID-19. Study background: Collection of acute and convalescent COVID-19 samples took place in the United States, Italy and Spain. T cells, B-cell-depleted T cells, or PBMCs provided the cDNA or gDNA that served as material.

Original data processing: Nucleated cell number was recorded as an estimate derived from reference gene primer amplification. Only in-frame clones appear in the TCRdb table, and some are missing; sequencing was by immunoSEQ multiplex PCR. The V and J calls and the clone size are those of that table, but D and trimming were determined from the DNA. Of about 150,000 clones detected, over 60% appear once; the ten largest clones hold about 3.8%. CDR3 length: 15 amino acids. The V gene lost 2 bases and the J gene lost 3 bases, with 13 bases spanning the gap. CDR1 is MNHNS and CDR2 is SASEGT in the germline V gene.

This sequence was found in a woman over 75 with acute or convalescent COVID-19. This chain links TRBV6-1 with TRBJ1-1; weak D call: TRBD1 (5 bases). Sequences were obtained from peripheral blood. The CDR3 DNA sequence: TGTGCCAGCAGTGAACCTGGACACCTGGACACTGAAGCTTTCTTT. The encoded protein is CASSEPGHLDTEAFF.